The 23 T cell receptor beta chains below all came from one sample that was sequenced in a study of blood T cell repertoires in COVID-19. The repertoire was sequenced with immunoSEQ multiplex PCR; TCRdb's copy has only in-frame clones and lacks some. The sample lists 240,000 or so clones, 80% to 90% occurring once. The source material was peripheral blood. These receptors all stem from a woman of 80 years or more with COVID-19, enrolled during active disease.

V usage is TRBV7-2 and J usage is TRBJ2-3, with a tentative D call TRBD1 (5 bases). This CDR3 is 14 amino acids long. Germline values: CDR1 SGHTA, CDR2 FQGNSA. Trimming pared 5 bases from V and 4 bases from J, leaving 13 bases between. The chain's CDR3 is CASSLRQFADTQYF. The CDR3, as DNA: TGTGCCAGCAGCCTCCGACAGTTCGCAGATACGCAGTATTTT.

A single count supports this clone. The chain combines TRBV20-1 with TRBJ1-2; no firm D call. CDR1 and CDR2 (germline): DFQATT, SNEGSKA (reference sequence). The CDR3 loop spans 11 amino acids. The V gene lost 5 bases and the J gene lost 8 bases, with 12 bases spanning the gap. CDR3 protein: CSAPRSGGYTF. In DNA, the CDR3 is TGCAGTGCTCCCCGGAGTGGCGGCTACACCTTC.

The V gene is TRBV5-1, the J gene TRBJ1-1; the D gene is possibly TRBD1 (6 bases). There are 14 residues in the CDR3. Germline assignment: CDR1 SGHRS and CDR2 YFSETQ. Trimming pared 6 bases from V and 0 bases from J, leaving 12 bases between. For the CDR3, the DNA is TGCGCCAGCACCCGCACAGGGATGAACACTGAAGCTTTCTTT. Translation gives CASTRTGMNTEAFF.

V usage is TRBV5-1 and J usage is TRBJ2-1; possible D gene TRBD2, 6 bases. The CDR3 spans 17 residues. Between the trimmed V and J ends, which lost 2 bases and 5 bases, there was a span of 20 bases. The germline CDR1 and CDR2 sequences are SGHRS and YFSETQ. CDR3 bases: TGCGCCAGCAGCTTAGGCGGGACTCACGGGGCCGACAATGAGCAGTTCTTC. As protein: CASSLGGTHGADNEQFF.

The count of this clone is one. The chain is built from TRBV7-9 and TRBJ1-1; no firm D call. Trimming removed 2 bases at V and 6 bases at J, with 7 bases between. The CDR3 is made up of 12 amino acids. Germline V gene data show CDR1 as SEHNR and CDR2 as FQNEAQ (reference sequence). CDR3: CASSLSPAEAFF. CDR3 coding DNA: TGTGCCAGCAGCTTATCCCCCGCTGAAGCTTTCTTT.

Only a few counts were recorded for this clone. The chain uses TRBV9 and TRBJ1-2, with a weak D call TRBD1 (5 bases). V lost 2 bases and J 2 bases, leaving 7 bases between the germline ends. From germline, CDR1 is SGDLS and CDR2 YYNGEE. The CDR3 length is 13 residues. As DNA, the CDR3 is TGTGCCAGCAGCGTGGGGCAGAACTATGGCTACACCTTC. Its translation: CASSVGQNYGYTF.

This clone was seen a handful of times. CDR3 bases: TGTGCCACCAGCGGGGGGCTAACAGATACGCAGTATTTT. Translating it yields CATSGGLTDTQYF. The chain uses TRBV24-1 and TRBJ2-3; a weak D match, TRBD2 (7 bases). This CDR3 comprises 13 residues. Trimming removed 7 bases at V and 3 bases at J, with 10 bases between. Germline CDR1 and CDR2: KGHDR and SFDVKD.

V usage is TRBV5-1 and J usage is TRBJ1-2; 8 bases match TRBD1. In germline, CDR1 is SGHRS, CDR2 YFSETQ. The CDR3 spans 14 residues. With V trimmed by 0 bases and J by 12 bases, 10 bases remained unmatched. CDR3 DNA: TGCGCCAGCAGCTTGGATGTGTACAGGGGGTACAACACCTTC. It translates to CASSLDVYRGYNTF.

The genes are TRBV11-2 and TRBJ1-3; perhaps TRBD1 as D (5 bases). V gave up 5 bases and J gave up 2 bases, with 16 bases separating them. This CDR3 spans 16 amino acids. Germline CDR1 reads SGHAT; CDR2 reads FQNNGV. DNA for the CDR3: TGTGCCAGCAGCGTGAATCAGGGCCAGCCTGGAAACACCATATATTTT. This sequence encodes CASSVNQGQPGNTIYF.

The rearrangement joins TRBV4-1 to TRBJ1-6, with 7 bases lining up with TRBD1. The CDR3 extends over 18 amino acids. Per the germline V gene, CDR1 is MGHRA and CDR2 is YSYEKL. V gave up 1 base and J gave up 7 bases; unmatched junction bases: 13. The CDR3 DNA reads as TGCGCCAGCAGCCAAGGAGGCTCTATGGCAGGGGGGAATTCACCCCTCCACTTT. Amino acid sequence: CASSQGGSMAGGNSPLHF.

This clone occurred a few times. This chain joins TRBV18 and TRBJ2-1; TRBD1 matches at 11 bases. The CDR3 is 15 amino acids. The V gene end was trimmed by 3 bases and the J gene end by 7 bases; junction bases not matched to a gene: 5. Germline V gene sequence: CDR1 KGHSH, CDR2 LQKENI. The CDR3 spells CASSPGTGGWNEQFF. In DNA form, the CDR3 reads TGTGCCAGCTCACCCGGGACAGGGGGATGGAATGAGCAGTTCTTC.

V is TRBV5-1 and J is TRBJ1-2, with a tentative D call TRBD1 (5 bases). The CDR3 covers 19 residues. The germline V and J ends were trimmed by 3 bases and 8 bases, with 32 bases remaining between them. CDR1 is SGHRS, CDR2 YFSETQ, per germline. The CDR3 here is CASSSRDRDYLPPLNGYTF. In DNA form, the CDR3 reads TGCGCCAGCAGCTCCAGGGATAGAGATTACCTTCCTCCCCTCAACGGCTACACCTTC. Together with reference TRBV5-1 and TRBJ1-2, the CDR3 gives the full variable domain: KAGVTQTPRYLIKTRGQQVTLSCSPISGHRSVSWYQQTPGQGLQFLFEYFSETQRNKGNFPGRFSGRQFSNSRSEMNVSTLELGDSALYLCASSSRDRDYLPPLNGYTFGSGTRLTVV.

The chain links TRBV30 to TRBJ1-3, with D possibly being TRBD1 (5 bases). The CDR3 contains 15 residues. Per the germline V gene, CDR1 is GTSNPN and CDR2 is SVGIG (reference sequence). CDR3 nucleotide sequence: TGTGCTGGAACGTCGGGGGGGAACTCTGGAAACACCATATATTTT. Amino acids: CAGTSGGNSGNTIYF.

This chain uses TRBV28 with TRBJ1-4, with no clear D. With 5 bases removed from V and 3 bases from J, the gap between germline ends came to 13 bases. The length of the CDR3 is 15 residues. The germline CDR1 and CDR2 sequences are MDHEN and SYDVKM. The CDR3 DNA is TGTGCCAGCAGTACCCCCTTCGGGGCTAATGAAAAACTGTTTTTT. It encodes CASSTPFGANEKLFF.

In this sample, this clone turned up a few times. The chain carries TRBV4-1 and TRBJ2-2; TRBD1 might be the D (6 bases). Per germline, CDR1 MGHRA and CDR2 YSYEKL. The ends were cut back, 2 bases at V and 5 bases at J, with 12 bases in the middle. This CDR3 is 15 amino acids long. The CDR3 protein is CASSQYPQGTGELFF. The DNA for the CDR3 is TGCGCCAGCAGCCAATACCCTCAGGGGACCGGGGAGCTGTTTTTT.

The J gene is TRBJ1-5, the V gene TRBV7-9, with D maybe TRBD1 (5 bases). The CDR3 consists of 13 residues. Per germline, CDR1 SEHNR and CDR2 FQNEAQ (reference sequence). Trimming left V 1 base short and J 10 bases short, with 11 bases between. Written as DNA, the CDR3 is TGTGCCAGCAGCTTAGGCGGGGACGGCCCCCAGCATTTT. Its translation: CASSLGGDGPQHF. Combining the CDR3 with reference TRBV7-9 and TRBJ1-5 gives the whole variable domain DTGVSQNPRHKITKRGQNVTFRCDPISEHNRLYWYRQTLGQGPEFLTYFQNEAQLEKSRLLSDRFSAERPKGSFSTLEIQRTEQGDSAMYLCASSLGGDGPQHFGDGTRLSIL.

The chain recombines TRBV18 with TRBJ2-5, with D perhaps matching TRBD2 (6 bases). Germline-derived CDR1 and CDR2 are KGHSH and LQKENI. Trimming left V 0 bases short and J 6 bases short, with 11 bases between. CDR3 length equals 14 residues. This CDR3 is CASSPPGGSKTQYF. The CDR3 DNA reads TGTGCCAGCTCACCACCGGGGGGATCAAAGACCCAGTACTTC.

The chain links TRBV5-1 to TRBJ2-6, with TRBD1 identical over 12 bases. V dropped 0 bases and J dropped 4; count of bases not matched to a gene: 5. This CDR3 region has 18 residues. In germline, CDR1 is SGHRS, CDR2 YFSETQ. In DNA, the CDR3 is TGCGCCAGCAGCTTGGCGGGGACAGGGGGCGCCGGGGCCAACGTCCTGACTTTC. Translation: CASSLAGTGGAGANVLTF.

This chain connects TRBV5-6 to TRBJ2-2; 11 nucleotides line up with TRBD1. With V trimmed by 5 bases and J by 2 bases, 14 bases remained unmatched. Per the germline V gene, CDR1 is SGHDT and CDR2 is YYEEEE. CDR3 length: 19 residues. The CDR3 region is CASSSLGQGVLGNTGELFF. For the CDR3, the DNA is TGTGCCAGCAGTTCCCTGGGACAGGGGGTATTAGGAAACACCGGGGAGCTGTTTTTT. Supplemented by reference TRBV5-6 and TRBJ2-2, the full variable domain reads DAGVTQSPTHLIKTRGQQVTLRCSPKSGHDTVSWYQQALGQGPQFIFQYYEEEERQRGNFPDRFSGHQFPNYSSELNVNALLLGDSALYLCASSSLGQGVLGNTGELFFGEGSRLTVL.

The V call is TRBV12-3 or TRBV12-4, the J call TRBJ1-1, with a tentative D call TRBD1 (6 bases). V shed 6 bases and J shed 6 bases, with 14 bases lying between them. The CDR3 sequence is 13 residues long. CDR3 residues: CASRSLGTPEAFF. CDR3 bases: TGTGCCAGCAGGTCCCTCGGGACACCTGAAGCTTTCTTT.

The chain has TRBV18 and TRBJ1-5; D unresolved. The CDR3 consists of 14 residues. Germline V gene sequence: CDR1 KGHSH, CDR2 LQKENI. The V end was cut by 2 bases, the J end by 5 bases, with 10 bases between. The CDR3 protein is CASSPIQEYQPQHF. CDR3 nucleotides: TGTGCCAGCTCACCAATTCAGGAATATCAGCCCCAGCATTTT. Combining the CDR3 with reference TRBV18 and TRBJ1-5 gives the whole variable domain NAGVMQNPRHLVRRRGQEARLRCSPMKGHSHVYWYRQLPEEGLKFMVYLQKENIIDESGMPKERFSAEFPKEGPSILRIQQVVRGDSAAYFCASSPIQEYQPQHFGDGTRLSIL.

J is TRBJ1-2 and V is TRBV30; 8 nucleotides match TRBD1. V lost 5 bases to trimming and J lost 9 bases; unmatched junction nucleotides: 11. This CDR3 has 13 residues. CDR1 is GTSNPN and CDR2 is SVGIG in the germline V gene (reference sequence). The DNA for the CDR3 is TGTGCCTGGCTTGCCGACAGGGGCGCAAGCTACACCTTC. Translation gives CAWLADRGASYTF.

This chain links TRBV4-2 with TRBJ2-7, with D possibly being TRBD1 (6 bases). From germline, CDR1 is LGHNA and CDR2 YNFKEQ. V shed 6 bases and J shed 2 bases, with 14 bases lying between them. This CDR3 region has 14 residues. This CDR3 reads CASSQRTDPYEQYF. As DNA, the CDR3 is TGTGCCAGCAGTCAAAGGACAGACCCCTACGAGCAGTACTTC.